This is a list of T cell receptor beta chains from one sample in a study of blood T cell repertoires in COVID-19. This table comes from immunoSEQ multiplex PCR, and its TCRdb copy is limited to in-frame clones, with some not included. The profile covers 100,000 or so clones, with roughly 85% appearing a single time and less than 3.5% taken by the ten largest. Sequencing used PBMCs or T cells enriched from blood (not recorded which). These receptors came from a woman in her forties or fifties who had recovered from COVID-19. CDR3s include the opening cysteine and the closing phenylalanine or tryptophan. Fields, in order: V gene, J gene, D gene, CDR3 protein. A D gene is named only where the DNA matches it firmly.

>TRBV27|TRBJ2-7|NA
CASSLRFLWEQYF
>TRBV4-1|TRBJ2-5|TRBD1
CASSQTPTGGYQETQYF
>TRBV9|TRBJ2-5|TRBD2
CASSLGLAGGQETQYF
>TRBV28|TRBJ1-2|NA
CASSSLTGDYGYTF
>TRBV11-2|TRBJ1-2|TRBD1
CASSPDREYGYTF
>TRBV19|TRBJ2-3|NA
CASSIEGTDTQYF
>TRBV9|TRBJ2-2|TRBD1
CASRPHQGVGGELFF
>TRBV4-1|TRBJ1-3|NA
CASSQDLLNTIYF
>TRBV15|TRBJ2-7|TRBD2
CATSREGLAGPYEQYF
>TRBV5-6|TRBJ2-1|TRBD1
CASSLRDRVNYNEQFF
>TRBV9|TRBJ1-2|NA
CASSVDASNYGYTF
>TRBV16|TRBJ2-5|TRBD2
CASSLGLAGLGTGETQYF
>TRBV30|TRBJ1-2|TRBD1
CAWSWQGATGYTF
>TRBV9|TRBJ1-1|NA
CASSVSRFDTEAFF
>TRBV5-1|TRBJ2-7|TRBD2
CASSPRGSGSYEQYF
>TRBV7-9|TRBJ1-6|NA
CASSYRVNSPLHF
>TRBV19|TRBJ2-2|NA
CASSIGPDTDTGELFF
>TRBV6-5|TRBJ2-7|TRBD1
CASSPGTGYYEQYF
>TRBV24-1|TRBJ2-5|NA
CATFRRKGSFEETQYF
>TRBV7-8|TRBJ2-1|TRBD2
CASSSSTSGGPYNEQFF
>TRBV10-3|TRBJ1-5|TRBD1
CAVRQGGNQPQHF
>TRBV5-1|TRBJ1-2|NA
CASSLFVSASYGYTF
>TRBV2|TRBJ1-5|TRBD1
CASEPGQGIQPQHF
>TRBV4-2|TRBJ2-7|NA
CASSQIIFGLLMDEQYF
>TRBV19|TRBJ2-3|TRBD2
CASNGQRGGPDTQYF
>TRBV6-5|TRBJ2-5|TRBD1
CASSRTGETQYF
>TRBV28|TRBJ1-6|NA
CASSLGGESYNSPLHF
>TRBV9|TRBJ2-2|TRBD2
CASSVAPLAGVPTGELFF
>TRBV28|TRBJ2-1|NA
CASSPLSVNEQFF
>TRBV4-1|TRBJ1-2|NA
CASSQPTAGRAHYGYTF
>TRBV4-2|TRBJ2-6|NA
CASSQELIGGANVLTF
>TRBV2|TRBJ2-7|TRBD2
CASSEAPFRTRGSYEQYF
>TRBV21-1|TRBJ2-7|NA
CASSALGGGRAYEQYF
>TRBV5-8|TRBJ2-5|TRBD1
CASSADRGFKTQYF
>TRBV28|TRBJ1-3|NA
CASSPGGTVNSGNTIYF
>TRBV5-1|TRBJ2-2|TRBD1
CASSTGQTNTGELFF
>TRBV4-1|TRBJ1-1|NA
CASSPRDSRLTEAFF